This T cell receptor (beta chain) derives from a study of T cells in Graves' hyperthyroidism and ophthalmopathy. Germline V gene data show CDR1 as DFQATT and CDR2 as SNEGSKA (reference sequence). With V trimmed by 0 bases and J by 9 bases, 14 bases remained unmatched. This CDR3 has 17 residues. This clonotype was detected ten times or more. With duration under 3 months, ophthalmopathy was active: Clinical Activity Score at least 3, NOSPECS at least 4. Investigators excluded patients with uncontrolled infection, other autoimmune disease, pregnancy or lactation. Together with thyroid ultrasound, orbital computed tomography, serum thyroxine and TRAb, clinical symptoms were used for diagnoses. There were TCR beta CDR3 regions amplified from RNA transcripts. HTBI primers were used for first-round RT-PCR of the TCR CDR3. TCRdb re-called the multiplex PCR reads through MiXCR, storing one row per CDR3 protein. The repertoire holds some 570,000 distinct CDR3 sequences, more than 13% seen once, with roughly 7.1% in the top ten.

The gene calls are TRBV20-1 and TRBJ2-1, with 10 bases aligning to TRBD2. The sample was blood. The TCR sequence derives from a woman between 18 and 29 years old with Graves' ophthalmopathy. This CDR3 is CSARDSEKRTSGIEQFF. The CDR3 nucleotides are TGCAGTGCTAGAGATTCGGAAAAGCGGACTAGCGGTATTGAGCAGTTCTTC.